What follows describes a single T cell receptor beta chain. Its specificity is not known. This specimen comes from a study of regulatory dendritic cells for organ transplantation. The CDR3 spans 17 residues. The trim removed 4 bases at V and 7 bases at J, leaving 12 bases unmatched. From germline, CDR1 is MNHEY and CDR2 SMNVEV (reference sequence). Memory T cells were CD45RO+, naive were CD45RA+, sorted by FACS. Here immunoSEQ multiplex PCR was the method, and the copy in TCRdb shows in-frame clones only, minus some. Seen here are roughly 30,000 clones, 82% observed once, and the top ten hold over 0.35%. Study-level findings and limits: Memory CD8+ T cells were the most oligoclonal; naive cells were highly diverse. Memory CD8+ clonal expansion seemed more limited with regulatory than mature dendritic cells. The authors noted considerable between-person heterogeneity in alloreactive memory CD8+ cells.

The chain combines TRBV27 with TRBJ2-1, with 11 bases that match TRBD2. This sequence originates from a human donor in good health. The source material was naive CD8+ T cells from blood. As for subset: CD45RA+ naive T cells. Here the CDR3 DNA reads TGTGCCAGCAGTTCGGGTAGCGGGGGGGCCGGGGGAAATGAGCAGTTCTTC. Amino acid sequence: CASSSGSGGAGGNEQFF.